These 32 T cell receptor beta chains came from one sample sequenced in a study of cytomegalovirus exposure and HLA in healthy donors. Here immunoSEQ multiplex PCR was the method, and the copy in TCRdb shows in-frame clones only, minus some. The table includes around 140,000 clones, roughly nine tenths detected once. The source material was PBMCs. Every receptor here comes from a woman younger than 35 in good health and CMV-seronegative.

This clone came up a few times. V usage is TRBV6-1 and J usage is TRBJ2-3, with D hard to call. The CDR3 is 15 residues long. V lost 0 bases to trimming and J lost 0 bases, with 7 bases between them. Germline-derived CDR1 and CDR2 are MNHNS and SASEGT. This CDR3 reads CASSEAITSTDTQYF. CDR3 DNA: TGTGCCAGCAGTGAAGCGATAACTAGCACAGATACGCAGTATTTT.

The chain recombines TRBV2 with TRBJ1-6; TRBD1 aligns across 11 bases. Germline V gene sequence: CDR1 SNHLY, CDR2 FYNNEI. This CDR3 spans 14 amino acids. With 9 bases clipped from V and 8 bases from J, the junction kept 6 bases outside the gene matches. The CDR3 DNA is TGTGCCAGTCCCTCGGGACAGGGGGATTCACCCCTCCACTTT. Translation gives CASPSGQGDSPLHF.

J is TRBJ1-5 and V is TRBV7-9, with 8 bases identical to TRBD1. The junction had 6 bases not matched to a gene; V was cut back by 4 bases and J by 1 base. The germline CDR1 and CDR2 sequences are SEHNR and FQNEAQ (reference sequence). This CDR3 has 16 residues. CDR3 in amino acids: CASSYLQGDSNQPQHF. Here the CDR3 DNA reads TGTGCCAGCAGCTATTTACAGGGGGACAGCAATCAGCCCCAGCATTTT.

The chain is built from TRBV5-1 and TRBJ2-7, with 7 bases fitting TRBD1. V was clipped by 2 bases and J by 3 bases; unmatched bases: 8. The CDR3 sequence is 15 residues long. Per germline, CDR1 SGHRS and CDR2 YFSETQ. The CDR3 nucleotides read TGCGCCAGCAGCTTAGGAGGACAGGAATTCTACGAGCAGTACTTC. Its protein product is CASSLGGQEFYEQYF.

The J gene is TRBJ1-3, the V gene TRBV5-1; 11 positions match TRBD1. The germline V gene has CDR1 SGHRS and CDR2 YFSETQ. V lost 3 bases, J lost 3 bases, and 2 bases stayed unmatched. The CDR3 length is 15 residues. CDR3: CASSWGTGGGNTIYF. The CDR3 region has the DNA TGCGCCAGCAGCTGGGGGACAGGGGGTGGAAACACCATATATTTT.

The V and J genes are TRBV5-1 and TRBJ2-1; D unresolved. Trimming shortened V by 3 bases and J by 4 bases, and 11 bases separated the two germline ends. The CDR3 runs to 14 residues. Looked up from germline, CDR1 is SGHRS and CDR2 is YFSETQ. The CDR3 loop is CASSSLLEYNEQFF. The CDR3, as DNA: TGCGCCAGCAGCTCCCTCCTAGAATACAATGAGCAGTTCTTC. The variable domain in full, completed from reference TRBV5-1 and TRBJ2-1, reads KAGVTQTPRYLIKTRGQQVTLSCSPISGHRSVSWYQQTPGQGLQFLFEYFSETQRNKGNFPGRFSGRQFSNSRSEMNVSTLELGDSALYLCASSSLLEYNEQFFGPGTRLTVL.

This clone was observed once. The chain employs TRBV6-4 and TRBJ1-1; no clear D. CDR3 size: 13 residues. Germline V CDR1 and CDR2: MRHNA, SNTAGT. The V and J ends lost 4 bases and 0 bases respectively, with 6 bases between them. In DNA, the CDR3 is TGTGCCAGCAGTGTTAACTTGAACACTGAAGCTTTCTTT. Translating it yields CASSVNLNTEAFF.

The genes are TRBV5-6 and TRBJ2-1; 7 nucleotides match TRBD1. Losses at the gene ends were 3 bases for V and 0 bases for J; bases not matched to a gene: 3. CDR3 size: 15 residues. Germline values: CDR1 SGHDT, CDR2 YYEEEE. The DNA of the CDR3 is TGTGCCAGCAGCTGGGGACAGAGCTCCTACAATGAGCAGTTCTTC. Its translation: CASSWGQSSYNEQFF. The entire variable domain, with the rest obtained from reference TRBV5-6 and TRBJ2-1, is as follows: DAGVTQSPTHLIKTRGQQVTLRCSPKSGHDTVSWYQQALGQGPQFIFQYYEEEERQRGNFPDRFSGHQFPNYSSELNVNALLLGDSALYLCASSWGQSSYNEQFFGPGTRLTVL.

The chain employs TRBV6-1 and TRBJ1-4; the match to TRBD1 covers 7 bases. The V gene end was trimmed by 6 bases and the J gene end by 8 bases; junction bases not matched to a gene: 6. There are 13 residues in the CDR3. The germline V gene encodes CDR1 MNHNS and CDR2 SASEGT. CDR3 amino acids: CASRPGQEEKLFF. The CDR3 DNA reads as TGTGCCAGCAGGCCCGGACAGGAAGAAAAACTGTTTTTT.

V and J are TRBV6-1 and TRBJ2-7, with D hard to call. This CDR3 is built from 13 residues. V was trimmed by 6 bases and J by 3 bases, leaving 12 bases between them. Looked up from germline, CDR1 is MNHNS and CDR2 is SASEGT. CDR3 protein: CASRGATNYEQYF. CDR3 sequence (DNA): TGTGCCAGCAGGGGCGCGACAAACTACGAGCAGTACTTC.

The V call is TRBV28, the J call TRBJ2-7, with TRBD2 matching over 7 bases. V lost 5 bases, J lost 3 bases, and 10 bases stayed unmatched. The CDR3 covers 15 residues. Looked up from germline, CDR1 is MDHEN and CDR2 is SYDVKM. This CDR3 is CASSPELGTNYEQYF. The CDR3 coding sequence is TGTGCCAGCAGTCCGGAGCTGGGGACTAACTACGAGCAGTACTTC.

The chain carries TRBV6-5 and TRBJ2-2; 7 bases match TRBD1. V lost 6 bases, J lost 9 bases, and 7 bases stayed unmatched. CDR1 and CDR2 (germline): MNHEY, SVGAGI. The CDR3 is 13 residues long. The CDR3 DNA sequence: TGTGCCAGCAGCCCCATGACAGGGTGGGAGCTGTTTTTT. Encoded protein: CASSPMTGWELFF.

In DNA, the CDR3 is TGTGCCAGCAGGCCCTCGGACGGGAGCTCCTACGAGCAGTACTTC. This gives the protein CASRPSDGSSYEQYF. The chain combines TRBV27 with TRBJ2-7; a weak D match, TRBD2 (6 bases). CDR1 is MNHEY, CDR2 SMNVEV, per germline (reference sequence). The CDR3 sequence is 15 residues long. V dropped 6 bases and J dropped 0 bases, with 15 bases sitting between them.

This clone was seen just once. The V call is TRBV7-3, the J call TRBJ1-1; D is perhaps TRBD1 (6 bases). This CDR3 spans 16 amino acids. V lost 0 bases and J 2 bases, leaving 13 bases between the germline ends. Germline V CDR1 and CDR2: SGHTA, FQGTGA. CDR3 in amino acids: CASSLTSTDRNTEAFF. In DNA, the CDR3 is TGTGCCAGCAGCTTAACTAGTACGGACAGAAACACTGAAGCTTTCTTT. The complete variable domain, with remaining parts taken from reference TRBV7-3 and TRBJ1-1, reads GAGVSQTPSNKVTEKGKYVELRCDPISGHTALYWYRQSLGQGPEFLIYFQGTGAADDSGLPNDRFFAVRPEGSVSTLKIQRTERGDSAVYLCASSLTSTDRNTEAFFGQGTRLTVV.

This clone is deemed medium-sized. The chain carries TRBV11-3 and TRBJ2-5; no reliable D call. CDR1 is SGHNT and CDR2 is YENEEA in the germline V gene. This CDR3 spans 12 amino acids. Trimming shortened V by 2 bases and J by 3 bases, and 4 bases separated the two germline ends. CDR3 protein: CASSLPKETQYF. DNA for the CDR3: TGTGCCAGCAGCTTACCTAAAGAGACCCAGTACTTC. Variable domain in full (rest from reference TRBV11-3 and TRBJ2-5): EAGVVQSPRYKIIEKKQPVAFWCNPISGHNTLYWYLQNLGQGPELLIRYENEEAVDDSQLPKDRFSAERLKGVDSTLKIQPAELGDSAVYLCASSLPKETQYFGPGTRLLVL.

The chain recombines TRBV5-1 with TRBJ2-7; maybe TRBD2 (6 bases). This CDR3 is built from 16 residues. Germline assignment: CDR1 SGHRS and CDR2 YFSETQ. Trimming pared 4 bases from V and 2 bases from J, leaving 19 bases between. CDR3 DNA sequence: TGCGCCAGCAGCCCCAGGGACGGCGGGATAACCTACGAGCAGTACTTC. Translation: CASSPRDGGITYEQYF.

The chain carries TRBV11-3 and TRBJ1-1; D is unresolved. The CDR3 has 13 amino acids. Germline CDR1 and CDR2: SGHNT and YENEEA. Trimming pared 0 bases from V and 8 bases from J, leaving 10 bases between. Written as DNA, the CDR3 is TGTGCCAGCAGCTTAGAGGCAGACAAGGAAGCTTTCTTT. It encodes CASSLEADKEAFF.

This CDR3 is CASSQVSFSETGLYGYTF. The CDR3 DNA reads TGCGCCAGCAGCCAAGTGAGTTTTTCCGAGACAGGGCTCTATGGCTACACCTTC. The rearrangement uses TRBV4-1 and TRBJ1-2; the match to TRBD1 covers 7 bases. The V gene end was trimmed by 1 base and the J gene end by 4 bases; junction bases not matched to a gene: 15. This CDR3 has 18 amino acids. Looked up from germline, CDR1 is MGHRA and CDR2 is YSYEKL.

The chain is built from TRBV18 and TRBJ1-6; no clear D gene. Germline loops: CDR1 KGHSH, CDR2 LQKENI. Trimming cost V 3 bases and J 11 bases, with 8 bases left between them. The CDR3 loop spans 12 amino acids. The CDR3 sequence: CASSPDITPLHF. The DNA of the CDR3 is TGTGCCAGCTCACCTGACATCACACCCCTCCACTTT.

This chain joins TRBV13 and TRBJ1-2, with 9 bases matching TRBD1. The J segment lost 8 bases and the V segment lost 1 base, leaving 2 bases of the junction unmatched. Looked up from germline, CDR1 is PRHDT and CDR2 is FYEKMQ (reference sequence). The CDR3 length is 13 residues. The CDR3: CASSLETGGGYTF. The CDR3 region has the DNA TGTGCCAGCAGCTTAGAGACAGGGGGAGGCTACACCTTC. The full variable domain, with the rest looked up from reference TRBV13 and TRBJ1-2, is AAGVIQSPRHLIKEKRETATLKCYPIPRHDTVYWYQQGPGQDPQFLISFYEKMQSDKGSIPDRFSAQQFSDYHSELNMSSLELGDSALYFCASSLETGGGYTFGSGTRLTVV.

The chain employs TRBV9 and TRBJ2-2, with 7 bases aligning to TRBD1. V lost 0 bases, J lost 0 bases, and 2 bases stayed unmatched. The CDR3 is made up of 16 amino acids. Looked up from germline, CDR1 is SGDLS and CDR2 is YYNGEE. The CDR3 spells CASSVGTGPNTGELFF. The CDR3 DNA is TGTGCCAGCAGCGTAGGGACAGGCCCGAACACCGGGGAGCTGTTTTTT.

The chain combines TRBV10-3 with TRBJ2-1; 9 bases map to TRBD2. Germline V lookup: CDR1 ENHRY, CDR2 SYGVKD. This CDR3 has 15 residues. The V and J ends lost 3 bases and 8 bases, in that order; junction bases with no gene match: 8. CDR3 nucleotide sequence: TGTGCCATCAGTGACCCCGGCGGGGGGGCGGATGAGCAGTTCTTC. Its protein product is CAISDPGGGADEQFF.

The rearrangement joins TRBV5-1 to TRBJ1-2, with D perhaps TRBD1 (6 bases). This CDR3 has 15 amino acids. The V end lost 4 bases, the J end lost 4 bases, and 17 bases lay between the germline ends. CDR1 is SGHRS and CDR2 is YFSETQ in the germline V gene. CDR3 DNA: TGCGCCAGCAGCGCGGTTACAGGGAACGTCTATGGCTACACCTTC. Translated: CASSAVTGNVYGYTF.

The rearrangement links TRBV10-3 to TRBJ2-1; TRBD2 matches at 8 bases. Germline lookup yields CDR1 ENHRY and CDR2 SYGVKD. V was clipped by 3 bases and J by 1 base; unmatched bases: 8. This CDR3 comprises 17 residues. CDR3 coding DNA: TGTGCCATCAGTGAAAAGCGGGGGAGCGGGTCCTACAATGAGCAGTTCTTC. Protein: CAISEKRGSGSYNEQFF.

CDR3 residues: CASSYSFETQYF. CDR3 coding DNA: TGTGCCAGCAGTTATTCGTTCGAGACCCAGTACTTC. The chain combines TRBV6-6 with TRBJ2-5, with D unresolved. Germline loops: CDR1 MNHNY, CDR2 SVGAGI (reference sequence). The CDR3 totals 12 residues. The V end lost 3 bases, the J end lost 5 bases, and 7 bases lay between the germline ends.

This clone has just one count. In DNA, the CDR3 is TGCGCCAGCAGCGGGCCATCTGGAAACACCATATATTTT. This encodes CASSGPSGNTIYF. The chain recombines TRBV4-1 with TRBJ1-3; D is unresolved. Germline CDR1 MGHRA, CDR2 YSYEKL. The CDR3 runs 13 residues. V lost 5 bases and J lost 1, with 6 bases in between.

The chain is built from TRBV7-9 and TRBJ1-4; maybe TRBD1 (5 bases). The germline V gene has CDR1 SEHNR and CDR2 FQNEAQ (reference sequence). The CDR3 extends over 16 amino acids. Deletions cut 2 bases from V and 3 bases from J, with 13 bases between. The CDR3 loop is CASSLLGDGSNEKLFF. The CDR3 DNA sequence: TGTGCCAGCAGCTTACTAGGGGATGGGTCTAATGAAAAACTGTTTTTT.

The V gene is TRBV4-1, the J gene TRBJ1-5; 7 positions match TRBD1. The V segment lost 1 base and the J segment 6 bases; nucleotides outside the gene matches: 9. CDR3 size: 16 residues. CDR1 and CDR2 (germline): MGHRA, YSYEKL. The CDR3 region is CASSQAVTGSFQPQHF. The DNA of the CDR3 is TGCGCCAGCAGCCAAGCCGTGACAGGGTCGTTTCAGCCCCAGCATTTT.

Written as DNA, the CDR3 is TGTGCCAGCAGTGAGGGCAGGGCCCTCAACGAGCAGTACTTC. Translation gives CASSEGRALNEQYF. The chain uses TRBV6-1 and TRBJ2-7; TRBD1 is a possible D gene (5 bases). Per the germline V gene, CDR1 is MNHNS and CDR2 is SASEGT. CDR3 length: 14 residues. V was cut by 3 bases and J by 5 bases, with 14 bases left in between.

The J gene is TRBJ2-5, the V gene TRBV25-1; 9 positions agree with TRBD1. The V segment lost 4 bases and the J segment 5 bases; nucleotides outside the gene matches: 5. This CDR3 contains 14 residues. Germline CDR1 MGHDK, CDR2 SYGVNS. The CDR3 DNA sequence: TGTGCCAGCAGTGTCGCGGGGACAGGGGAGACCCAGTACTTC. Amino acids: CASSVAGTGETQYF.

The rearrangement links TRBV6-5 to TRBJ1-2; D perhaps matches TRBD1 (6 bases). This CDR3 has 13 amino acids. The germline V gene has CDR1 MNHEY and CDR2 SVGAGI. The ends were cut back, 6 bases at V and 8 bases at J, with 16 bases in the middle. The CDR3 spells CASRLQGSRGYTF. Written as DNA, the CDR3 is TGTGCCAGCAGGTTACAGGGATCGCGGGGCTACACCTTC.

The chain is built from TRBV6-1 and TRBJ1-6; D perhaps matches TRBD1 (5 bases). Germline V CDR1 and CDR2: MNHNS, SASEGT. V was shortened by 7 bases and J by 4 bases, with 11 bases between the two germline ends. The CDR3 is 14 residues long. This CDR3 is CASNLEGYNSPLHF. The CDR3 nucleotides are TGTGCCAGCAACCTGGAGGGGTATAATTCACCCCTCCACTTT.